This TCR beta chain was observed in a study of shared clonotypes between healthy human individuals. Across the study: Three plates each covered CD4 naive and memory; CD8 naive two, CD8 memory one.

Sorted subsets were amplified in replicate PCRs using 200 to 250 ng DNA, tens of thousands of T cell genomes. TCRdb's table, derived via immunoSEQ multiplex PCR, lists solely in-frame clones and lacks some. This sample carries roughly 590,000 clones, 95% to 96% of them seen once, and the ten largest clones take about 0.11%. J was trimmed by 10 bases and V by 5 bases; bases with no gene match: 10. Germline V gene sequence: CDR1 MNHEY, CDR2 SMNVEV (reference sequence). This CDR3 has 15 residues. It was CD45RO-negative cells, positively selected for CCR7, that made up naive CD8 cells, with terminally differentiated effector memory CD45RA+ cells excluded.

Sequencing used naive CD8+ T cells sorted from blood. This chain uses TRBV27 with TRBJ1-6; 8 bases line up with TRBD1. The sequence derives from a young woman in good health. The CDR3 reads CASSTGTGVRSPLHF. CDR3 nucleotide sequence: TGTGCCAGCAGTACGGGGACAGGCGTTAGGTCACCCCTCCACTTT.